One sample yielded the 8 T cell receptor beta chains listed below, sequenced in a study of OX40 agonist ivuxolimab in advanced cancers. Method: immunoSEQ multiplex PCR; TCRdb's copy keeps in-frame clones and lacks some. Of tens of thousands of clones in the sample, around 90% were seen once. This specimen consisted of CD4+ or CD8+ T cells sorted from blood, obtained in a trial of the OX40 agonist ivuxolimab. The receptors shown here come from an adult with an advanced solid tumor such as melanoma, head and neck, liver or kidney cancer.

This clone is a singleton in its sample. This chain joins TRBV28 and TRBJ1-5; 7 bases are a match to TRBD1. The CDR3 is 16 residues long. Germline CDR1 reads MDHEN; CDR2 reads SYDVKM. V lost 5 bases to trimming and J lost 6 bases; unmatched junction nucleotides: 13. CDR3 protein: CASSPTTGWRGQPQHF. The CDR3 bases are TGTGCCAGCAGTCCTACGACAGGGTGGAGGGGTCAGCCCCAGCATTTT.

The rearrangement links TRBV6-1 to TRBJ2-7, with 12 bases fitting TRBD1. Trimming removed 8 bases from V and 7 bases from J; junction bases left unmatched: 3. The CDR3 runs to 12 residues. In germline, CDR1 is MNHNS, CDR2 SASEGT. The CDR3 DNA reads as TGTGCCAGCGGGGACAGGGGGCTTGAGCAGTACTTC. This gives the protein CASGDRGLEQYF.

This chain joins TRBV5-4 and TRBJ2-5; D gene unclear. V lost 7 bases and J 2 bases, leaving 3 bases between the germline ends. The CDR3 extends over 10 amino acids. The V gene's germline CDR1 is SGHNT and CDR2 YYREEE (reference sequence). CDR3 nucleotide sequence: TGTGCCAGCGGGCAAGAGACCCAGTACTTC. Protein: CASGQETQYF.

The V gene is TRBV5-1, the J gene TRBJ2-1; TRBD1 is a possible D gene (5 bases). Germline CDR1 is SGHRS and CDR2 is YFSETQ. The V end lost 5 bases, the J end lost 3 bases, and 15 bases lay between the germline ends. This CDR3 spans 15 amino acids. CDR3 DNA: TGCGCCAGCAGTTCCCAGGGCTCGTTCTACAATGAGCAGTTCTTC. Protein sequence: CASSSQGSFYNEQFF.

This clone came up once. The chain employs TRBV5-4 and TRBJ2-3, with D perhaps matching TRBD1 (7 bases). CDR1 is SGHNT and CDR2 is YYREEE in the germline V gene (reference sequence). CDR3 length: 16 amino acids. The ends were cut back, 0 bases at V and 4 bases at J, with 15 bases in the middle. The CDR3 nucleotides are TGTGCCAGCAGCTTGGGGGCAGGGGGAGGAGCAGATACGCAGTATTTT. It specifies CASSLGAGGGADTQYF.

The chain recombines TRBV27 with TRBJ2-1; possible D gene TRBD1, 6 bases. CDR3 length: 15 amino acids. V lost 5 bases and J 0 bases, leaving 11 bases between the germline ends. The V gene's germline CDR1 is MNHEY and CDR2 SMNVEV (reference sequence). The chain's CDR3 is CASSRDTNSYNEQFF. The DNA of the CDR3 is TGTGCCAGCAGTCGGGACACTAACTCCTACAATGAGCAGTTCTTC.

The V call is TRBV18, the J call TRBJ1-1, with no clear D. Germline CDR1 and CDR2: KGHSH and LQKENI. The CDR3 consists of 14 residues. Trimming pared 0 bases from V and 3 bases from J, leaving 8 bases between. CDR3 protein: CASSPPNRDTEAFF. Written as DNA, the CDR3 is TGTGCCAGCTCACCACCAAACAGAGACACTGAAGCTTTCTTT.

The chain couples TRBV5-1 to TRBJ2-3, with TRBD2 identical over 7 bases. V trimming: 0 bases; J trimming: 1 base; junction bases outside the gene matches: 2. The CDR3 loop spans 15 amino acids. From germline, CDR1 is SGHRS and CDR2 YFSETQ. The CDR3 region is CASSLERGRTDTQYF. The DNA of the CDR3 is TGCGCCAGCAGCTTGGAGCGGGGCCGCACAGATACGCAGTATTTT.